In this sample, the clone carrying this T cell receptor (beta chain) turned up a few times. The antigen remains undetermined. Germline CDR1 reads SGHDN; CDR2 reads FVKESK. The CDR3 has 14 amino acids. V lost 4 bases to trimming and J lost 0 bases, with 7 bases between them. The data were taken from a study of identical twins. MiXCR, run by TCRdb on the 5' RACE reads, gives a single entry per CDR3 protein. The sample lists hundreds of thousands of distinct CDR3 sequences, about 12% seen once, with 1.5% to 2% in the top ten. General study results and limits: Carriage of fewer insertions was seen in abundant cord blood beta clonotypes, whereas memory repertoires showed none. In drawing conclusions, the study used cross-sectional statistical analysis and did not follow the same donors.

This sample also belongs to another study, concerning yellow fever vaccine responses in identical twins.

The origin of this receptor is a woman between 18 and 30 years old in good health. The sequenced material came from PBMCs. The rearrangement joins TRBV14 to TRBJ2-1, with no clear D. CDR3 coding DNA: TGTGCCAGCAGCCGGCAGAGCTCCTACAATGAGCAGTTCTTC. It yields the protein CASSRQSSYNEQFF. The full variable domain, completed using reference TRBV14 and TRBJ2-1, is EAGVTQFPSHSVIEKGQTVTLRCDPISGHDNLYWYRRVMGKEIKFLLHFVKESKQDESGMPNNRFLAERTGGTYSTLKVQPAELEDSGVYFCASSRQSSYNEQFFGPGTRLTVL.